This TCR beta chain was observed in a study of blood T cell repertoires in COVID-19 (dated by TCRdb to the early 2020s). Some background on the complete study: Samples from collaborators originated in the United States, Italy and Spain and spanned both the acute and convalescent phases of COVID-19. The prospective study material was composed of cDNA or gDNA derived from T cells, B-cell-depleted T cells, or PBMCs. Subjects who had been exposed to COVID-19, were actively infected with it, or had recovered from it provided the deeply sampled blood TCRbeta repertoires that made up the dataset. The repertoires were released in a freely available public database meant as a resource for research on the immune response to SARS-CoV-2. The samples were drawn from the first 160 participants of the ongoing ImmuneRACE study and from 950 to 1,500 subjects provided by 6 global collaborators. Nearly every sample came with metadata listing a de-identified subject ID, COVID-19 status, age in years and sex. Where HLA class I and class II types were available, the types were taken from metadata supplied by the sample provider, not from assay-based typing.

With respect to this clone: The clone's antigen remains unknown. There are no base qualities to consult, and no much larger clone falls within one base.

TCRbeta CDR3 regions were amplified from genomic DNA using the immunoSEQ Assay, a bias-controlled multiplex PCR. Per the source publication's procedure: Nucleated cell counts per sample were estimated from amplification of reference gene primers within the assay. To quantify the absolute abundance of each unique TCRbeta CDR3 rearrangement, sequence reads were collapsed and filtered. For each sample, productive Simpson clonality was calculated by taking the square root of Simpson's diversity index across productive rearrangements. TCRdb stores this immuneACCESS table with in-frame sequences only. Part of the clones is absent; in the studies checked, under half of the shortfall reflects unresolved V genes, and no reason is known for the rest. V and J calls and clone size are copied from that table; D and trimming were computed from the DNA. A total of some 110,000 clones appear in this sample, about nine tenths of them only once. The ten largest clones represent approximately 8.7% of the sample.

Study-wide conclusions, independent of this receptor: How much clinical and demographic metadata was included differed by source and by participant, and the metadata was provided uncurated.

A distance of 9 bases separates the germline ends of V and J, which lose 5 bases and 10 bases respectively. Reading the germline V gene (reference sequence) gives CDR1 SEHNR and CDR2 FQNEAQ. The CDR3 runs 11 residues from the cysteine to the phenylalanine. The sequence is cut down to CDR3 DNA, 33 bases in frame from base 1. Another Seattle source contributed samples from volunteer blood donors who had recovered from COVID-19. Each collaborating institution followed its own protocols to collect whole blood in K2EDTA tubes. For TCRbeta analysis, collaborator samples were shipped as frozen whole blood, as isolated PBMCs, or as DNA extracted from either sample type.

The sequencing input was peripheral blood. This receptor was obtained from an older man who had recovered from COVID-19. The rearranged chain carries TRBV7-9 and TRBJ2-1, with the identity of the D gene unclear. The nucleotide sequence is given as TGTGCCAGCAGCCCCCGTATGGAGCAGTTCTTC. Its translation is CASSPRMEQFF. When the CDR3 is completed using the reference TRBV7-9 and TRBJ2-1 genes on either side, the full variable domain is DTGVSQNPRHKITKRGQNVTFRCDPISEHNRLYWYRQTLGQGPEFLTYFQNEAQLEKSRLLSDRFSAERPKGSFSTLEIQRTEQGDSAMYLCASSPRMEQFFGPGTRLTVL.